What follows are 7 T cell receptor beta chains derived from one specimen sequenced in a study of lymphopenia after photon versus proton radiotherapy. The repertoire was sequenced with immunoSEQ multiplex PCR; TCRdb's copy has only in-frame clones and lacks some. This sample has about 83,000 clones, with around 80% found just once. The input for sequencing was peripheral blood, taken from a patient treated with proton-based radiotherapy. These receptors came from a man aged 55 to 69 with pancreatic cancer.

This clone has a handful of counts. This chain connects TRBV9 to TRBJ2-7; TRBD1 might be the D (5 bases). The germline V and J ends were trimmed by 3 bases and 6 bases, with 16 bases remaining between them. Germline V gene data show CDR1 as SGDLS and CDR2 as YYNGEE. CDR3 length equals 14 residues. As DNA, the CDR3 is TGTGCCAGCAGCGCGGGCTCAGGGATTCGCGAGCAGTACTTC. This sequence encodes CASSAGSGIREQYF.

V is TRBV6-5 and J is TRBJ2-7, with a weak D call TRBD1 (6 bases). Germline CDR1 reads MNHEY; CDR2 reads SVGAGI. CDR3 length: 14 residues. Deletions cut 5 bases from V and 4 bases from J, with 15 bases between. CDR3 nucleotides: TGTGCCAGCAGTGACCCCGGGACACCTTACGAGCAGTACTTC. Translated, it gives CASSDPGTPYEQYF.

The chain links TRBV19 to TRBJ2-3; 12 bases align to TRBD2. There are 17 residues in the CDR3. Per the germline V gene, CDR1 is LNHDA and CDR2 is SQIVND (reference sequence). The ends lost 4 bases at V and 5 bases at J; junction bases unmatched: 10. The CDR3 coding sequence is TGTGCCAGTAGTACCCGGACTAGCGGGACCTCCGAAGATACGCAGTATTTT. Translated, it gives CASSTRTSGTSEDTQYF.

The chain joins TRBV5-1 to TRBJ2-1; 7 bases fit TRBD2. From germline, CDR1 is SGHRS and CDR2 YFSETQ. After removal of 4 bases from V and 5 bases from J, the junction contained 6 bases not matched to a gene. The CDR3 loop spans 14 amino acids. The CDR3 reads CASSHSRGDNEQFF. The CDR3 DNA is TGCGCCAGCAGCCATTCACGGGGGGACAATGAGCAGTTCTTC.

CDR3 sequence reads: CASSVSIQGFTDTQYF. The CDR3 DNA is TGTGCCAGCAGCGTATCTATCCAGGGTTTTACAGATACGCAGTATTTT. This chain uses TRBV9 with TRBJ2-3, with a tentative D call TRBD1 (5 bases). The germline gives CDR1 SGDLS, CDR2 YYNGEE. The germline V and J ends were trimmed by 1 base and 3 bases, with 15 bases remaining between them. The CDR3 is 16 amino acids.

This clone was picked up a small number of times. The J gene is TRBJ2-7, the V gene TRBV6-1; D remains unclear. V lost 4 bases and J 0 bases, leaving 4 bases between the germline ends. CDR3 length: 12 residues. Per germline, CDR1 MNHNS and CDR2 SASEGT. CDR3 coding DNA: TGTGCCAGCAGTGGACCCTCCTACGAGCAGTACTTC. Protein sequence: CASSGPSYEQYF.

The J gene is TRBJ2-2, the V gene TRBV30; D remains ambiguous. Germline CDR1 GTSNPN, CDR2 SVGIG (reference sequence). The CDR3 covers 15 residues. The ends were cut back, 2 bases at V and 0 bases at J, with 10 bases in the middle. CDR3 DNA sequence: TGTGCCTGGAGTAAGCGCGCCGCGAACACCGGGGAGCTGTTTTTT. Translation: CAWSKRAANTGELFF. The full variable domain, in which reference TRBV30 and TRBJ2-2 provide the parts outside the CDR3, is SQTIHQWPATLVQPVGSPLSLECTVEGTSNPNLYWYRQAAGRGLQLLFYSVGIGQISSEVPQNLSASRPQDRQFILSSKKLLLSDSGFYLCAWSKRAANTGELFFGEGSRLTVL.